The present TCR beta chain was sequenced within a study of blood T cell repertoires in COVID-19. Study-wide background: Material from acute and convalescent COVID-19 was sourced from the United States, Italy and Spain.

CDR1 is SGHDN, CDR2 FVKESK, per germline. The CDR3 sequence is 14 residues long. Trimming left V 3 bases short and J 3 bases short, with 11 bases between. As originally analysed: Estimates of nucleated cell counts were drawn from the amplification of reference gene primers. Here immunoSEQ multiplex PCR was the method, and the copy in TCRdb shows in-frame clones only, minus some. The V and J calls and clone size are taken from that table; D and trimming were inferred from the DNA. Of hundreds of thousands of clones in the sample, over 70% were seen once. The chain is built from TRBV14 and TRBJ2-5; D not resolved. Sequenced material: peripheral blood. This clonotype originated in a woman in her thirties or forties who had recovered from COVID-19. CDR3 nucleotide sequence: TGTGCCAGCAGCCAGACTGGCCGCGAAGAGACCCAGTACTTC. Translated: CASSQTGREETQYF.